What follows describes a single T cell receptor beta chain. Its antigen is not known. This CDR3 has 11 residues. CDR1 is LNHDA and CDR2 is SQIVND in the germline V gene (reference sequence). The V end was cut by 5 bases, the J end by 8 bases, with 9 bases between. This specimen comes from a study of T cells after posttransplantation cyclophosphamide. Sequencing was performed with immunoSEQ multiplex PCR; in TCRdb, only in-frame clones are kept and a portion is missing. Among some 9,200 clones listed, about 91% were seen once. Study-level results: Blood and skin or GI T cell repertoires showed limited TRB overlap.

Sequenced material: memory CD4+ T cells sorted from PBMCs. The receptor was isolated from an older woman in good health, CMV-negative, and a related stem cell transplant donor. The chain recombines TRBV19 with TRBJ2-5; perhaps TRBD1 as D (6 bases). The CDR3 DNA reads TGTGCCAGTAGTCAACAGGGCACCCAGTACTTC. Its translation is CASSQQGTQYF.